This T cell receptor beta chain was obtained from a study of cytomegalovirus exposure and HLA in healthy donors. Note on this clone: What it binds is unknown.

The CDR3 loop spans 13 amino acids. Germline trimming cut 3 bases from V and 4 bases from J; bases unmatched to any gene: 1. From germline, CDR1 is GTSNPN and CDR2 SVGIG (reference sequence). PCR was performed using 60 Vbeta and 13 Jbeta primers. Produced via immunoSEQ multiplex PCR; TCRdb's table is partial and in-frame only. Of around 200,000 clones listed, about four fifths are singletons. Nominally healthy donors were sampled, though unrecorded immune exposures were likely. Study-wide findings and caveats: In an earlier analysis, productive rearrangement rates for most beta V segments clustered near 90% or 30%. More clonal expansion characterized HLA-associated TCR beta chains than equally common others in a later analysis.

V and J are TRBV30 and TRBJ1-2, with TRBD1 matching 11 bases. Sequenced input: PBMCs. The receptor was isolated from a man aged 40-49 years in good health and CMV-seropositive. The CDR3, as DNA: TGTGCCTGGAGGGGACAGGGGGGCTATGGCTACACCTTC. This gives the protein CAWRGQGGYGYTF.